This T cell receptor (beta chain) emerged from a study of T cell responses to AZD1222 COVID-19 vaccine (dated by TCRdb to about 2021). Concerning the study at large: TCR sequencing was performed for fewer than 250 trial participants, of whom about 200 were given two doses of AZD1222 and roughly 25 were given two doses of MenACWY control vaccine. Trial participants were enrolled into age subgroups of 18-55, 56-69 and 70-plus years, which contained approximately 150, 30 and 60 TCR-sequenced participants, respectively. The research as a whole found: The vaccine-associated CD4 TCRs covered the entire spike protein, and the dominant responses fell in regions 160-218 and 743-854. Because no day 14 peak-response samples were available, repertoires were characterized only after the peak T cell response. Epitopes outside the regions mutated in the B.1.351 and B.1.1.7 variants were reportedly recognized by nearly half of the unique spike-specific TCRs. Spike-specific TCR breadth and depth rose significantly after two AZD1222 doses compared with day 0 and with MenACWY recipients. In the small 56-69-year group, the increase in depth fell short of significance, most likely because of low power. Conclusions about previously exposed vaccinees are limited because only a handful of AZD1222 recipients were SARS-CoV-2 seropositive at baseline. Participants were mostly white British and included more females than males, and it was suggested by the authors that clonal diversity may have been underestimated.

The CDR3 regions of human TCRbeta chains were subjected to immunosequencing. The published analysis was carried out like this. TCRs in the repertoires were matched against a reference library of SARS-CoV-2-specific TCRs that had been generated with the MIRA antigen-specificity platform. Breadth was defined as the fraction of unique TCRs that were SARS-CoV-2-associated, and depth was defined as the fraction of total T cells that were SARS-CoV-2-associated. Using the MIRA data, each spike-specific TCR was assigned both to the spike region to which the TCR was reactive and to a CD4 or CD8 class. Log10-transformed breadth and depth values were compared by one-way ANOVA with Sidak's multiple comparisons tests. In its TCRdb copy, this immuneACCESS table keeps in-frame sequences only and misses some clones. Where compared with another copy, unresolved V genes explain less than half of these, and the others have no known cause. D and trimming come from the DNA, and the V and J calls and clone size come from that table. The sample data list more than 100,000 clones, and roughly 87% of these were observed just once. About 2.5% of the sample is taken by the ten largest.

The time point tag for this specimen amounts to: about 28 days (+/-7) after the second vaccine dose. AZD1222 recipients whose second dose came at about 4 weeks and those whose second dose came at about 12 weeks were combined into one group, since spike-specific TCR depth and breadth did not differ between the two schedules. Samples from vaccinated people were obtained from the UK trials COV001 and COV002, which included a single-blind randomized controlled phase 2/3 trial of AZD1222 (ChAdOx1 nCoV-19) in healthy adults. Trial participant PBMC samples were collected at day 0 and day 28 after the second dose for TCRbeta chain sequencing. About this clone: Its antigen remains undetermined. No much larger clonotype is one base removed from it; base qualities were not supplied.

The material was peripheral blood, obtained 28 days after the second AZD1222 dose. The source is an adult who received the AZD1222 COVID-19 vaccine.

The CDR3 here reads CASSLRTPLVPYSNQPQHF. Read as DNA, the sequence is TGTGCCAGCAGCTTAAGAACTCCACTCGTCCCATATAGCAATCAGCCCCAGCATTTT. The rearranged segments are TRBV7-2 and TRBJ1-5; the D gene is not confidently resolved. CDR1 and CDR2 are read off the germline V gene as SGHTA and FQGNSA. Measured from the cysteine to the phenylalanine, the CDR3 is 19 residues long. The retained sequence is limited to the CDR3, 57 bases, with the frame set at the first base. V and J lose 2 bases and 0 bases, and a span of 20 bases separates them.